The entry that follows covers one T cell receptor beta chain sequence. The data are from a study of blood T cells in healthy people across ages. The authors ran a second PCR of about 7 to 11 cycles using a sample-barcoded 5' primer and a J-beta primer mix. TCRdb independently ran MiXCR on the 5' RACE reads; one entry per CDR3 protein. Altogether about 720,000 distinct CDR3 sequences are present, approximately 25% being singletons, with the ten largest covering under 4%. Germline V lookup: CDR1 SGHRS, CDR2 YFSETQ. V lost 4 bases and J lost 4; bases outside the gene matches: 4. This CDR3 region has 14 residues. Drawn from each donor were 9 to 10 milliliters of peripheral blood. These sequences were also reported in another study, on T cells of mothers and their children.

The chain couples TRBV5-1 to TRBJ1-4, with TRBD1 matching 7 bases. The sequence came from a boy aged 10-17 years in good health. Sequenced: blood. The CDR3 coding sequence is TGCGCCAGCAGCAGAGGACAGGATAATGAAAAACTGTTTTTT. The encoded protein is CASSRGQDNEKLFF.